The entry below describes one T cell receptor (beta chain). Its antigen is not known. The sample is drawn from a study of breast tumors, draining lymph nodes, adjacent tissues. Germline V gives CDR1 KGHSH, CDR2 LQKENI. V lost 6 bases and J lost 1, with 12 bases in between. CDR3 size: 14 residues. Axillary draining lymph nodes of breast cancer patients supplied the node samples. Findings and caveats of the study: Data fit most tumor T cells coming from lymph node, expanding in tumor. Tumors had less TCR diversity than lymph nodes, more than nontumor tissue. Data only fit, rather than demonstrated, lymph node origin of most tumor T cells. Compared with basal-like, luminal-like tumors shared significantly more repertoire with nontumor tissue.

Each CDR3 protein is one row after TCRdb ran MiXCR on the multiplex PCR reads. The table records 190,000 or so distinct CDR3 sequences, 31% of them present only once. This chain links TRBV18 with TRBJ1-1; D gene ambiguous. This receptor was identified in a female donor with breast cancer. Some clones in this sample may be carry-over from other donors' samples. The sequenced material came from axillary lymph node tissue. In nucleotides, the CDR3 is TGTGCCAGCTCGCCGGCTGCCCGGAACACTGAAGCTTTCTTT. It encodes CASSPAARNTEAFF.